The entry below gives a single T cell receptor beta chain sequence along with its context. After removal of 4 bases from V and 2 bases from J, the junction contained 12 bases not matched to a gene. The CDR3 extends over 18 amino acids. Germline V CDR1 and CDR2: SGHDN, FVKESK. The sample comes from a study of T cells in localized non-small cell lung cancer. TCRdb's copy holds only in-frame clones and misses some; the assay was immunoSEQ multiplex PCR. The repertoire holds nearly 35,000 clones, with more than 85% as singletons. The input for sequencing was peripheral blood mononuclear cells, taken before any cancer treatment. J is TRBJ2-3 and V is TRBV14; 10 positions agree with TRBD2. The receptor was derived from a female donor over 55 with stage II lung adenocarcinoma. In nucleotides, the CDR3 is TGTGCCAGCAGCCTCACCTGGGGTAGCGGGGGGACCACAGATACGCAGTATTTT. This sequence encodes CASSLTWGSGGTTDTQYF.